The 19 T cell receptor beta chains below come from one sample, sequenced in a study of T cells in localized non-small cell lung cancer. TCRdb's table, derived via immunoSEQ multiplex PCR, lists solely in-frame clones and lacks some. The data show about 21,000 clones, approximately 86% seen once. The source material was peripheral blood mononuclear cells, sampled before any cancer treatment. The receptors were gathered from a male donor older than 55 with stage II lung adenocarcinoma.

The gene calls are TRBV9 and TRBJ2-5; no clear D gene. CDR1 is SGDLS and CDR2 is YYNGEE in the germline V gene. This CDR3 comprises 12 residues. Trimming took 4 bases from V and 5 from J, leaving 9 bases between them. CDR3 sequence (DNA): TGTGCCAGCAGCTCAGACACGGAGACCCAGTACTTC. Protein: CASSSDTETQYF.

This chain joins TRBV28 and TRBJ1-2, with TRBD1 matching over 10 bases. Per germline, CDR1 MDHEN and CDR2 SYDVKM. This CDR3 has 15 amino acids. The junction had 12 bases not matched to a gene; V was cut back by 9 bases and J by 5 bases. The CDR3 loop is CASQIPGQGSYGYTF. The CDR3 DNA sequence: TGTGCCAGTCAAATCCCGGGACAGGGGTCGTATGGCTACACCTTC.

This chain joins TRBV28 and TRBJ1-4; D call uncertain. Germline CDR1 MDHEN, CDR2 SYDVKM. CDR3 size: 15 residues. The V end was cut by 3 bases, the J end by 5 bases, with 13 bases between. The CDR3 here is CASSFIWSGNEKLFF. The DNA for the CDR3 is TGTGCCAGCAGTTTTATTTGGTCAGGAAATGAAAAACTGTTTTTT.

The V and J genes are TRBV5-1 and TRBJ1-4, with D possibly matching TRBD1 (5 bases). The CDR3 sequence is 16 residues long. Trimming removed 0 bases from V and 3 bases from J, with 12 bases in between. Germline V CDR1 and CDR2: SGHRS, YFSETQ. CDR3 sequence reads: CASSLGQGMSNEKLFF. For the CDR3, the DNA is TGCGCCAGCAGCTTGGGGCAGGGTATGTCTAATGAAAAACTGTTTTTT.

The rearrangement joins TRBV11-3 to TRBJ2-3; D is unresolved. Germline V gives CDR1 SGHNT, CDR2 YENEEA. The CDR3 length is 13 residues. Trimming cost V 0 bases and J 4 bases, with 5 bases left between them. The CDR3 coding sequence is TGTGCCAGCAGCTTAGAAGGCGCAGATACGCAGTATTTT. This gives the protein CASSLEGADTQYF.

DNA for the CDR3: TGTGCCAGCAGCTTAAACCCAAGGGCCAAAAACATTCAGTACTTC. Protein product: CASSLNPRAKNIQYF. The J gene is TRBJ2-4, the V gene TRBV7-2; D remains ambiguous. Trimming took off 2 bases at V and 1 base at J, with 9 bases between the two ends. Per germline, CDR1 SGHTA and CDR2 FQGNSA. The CDR3 covers 15 residues.

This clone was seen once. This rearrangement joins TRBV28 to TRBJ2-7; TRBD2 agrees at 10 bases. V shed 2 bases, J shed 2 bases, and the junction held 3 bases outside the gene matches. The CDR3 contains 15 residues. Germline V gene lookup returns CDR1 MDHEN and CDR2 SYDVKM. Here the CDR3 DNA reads TGTGCCAGCAGTTTACCAAGCGGGAGGGCCTACGAGCAGTACTTC. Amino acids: CASSLPSGRAYEQYF.

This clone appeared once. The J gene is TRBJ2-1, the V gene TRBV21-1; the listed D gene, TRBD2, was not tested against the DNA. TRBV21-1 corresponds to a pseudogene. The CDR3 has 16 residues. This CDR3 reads CASSPNCDSAYNEQFF. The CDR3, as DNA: TGTGCCAGCAGCCCGAATTGCGATTCGGCCTACAATGAGCAGTTCTTC.

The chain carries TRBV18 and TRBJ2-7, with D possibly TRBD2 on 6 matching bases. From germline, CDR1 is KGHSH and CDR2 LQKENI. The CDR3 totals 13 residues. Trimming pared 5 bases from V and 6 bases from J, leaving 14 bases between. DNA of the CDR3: TGTGCCAGCTCAGCAGCCGGGAGCCGCGAGCAGTACTTC. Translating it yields CASSAAGSREQYF.

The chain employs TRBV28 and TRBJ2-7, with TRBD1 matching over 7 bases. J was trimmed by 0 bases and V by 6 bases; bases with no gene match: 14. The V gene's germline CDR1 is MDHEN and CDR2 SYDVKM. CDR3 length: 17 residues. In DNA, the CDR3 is TGTGCCAGCAGCCTTCCACAGGGGCCCCTCTTCTCCTACGAGCAGTACTTC. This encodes CASSLPQGPLFSYEQYF. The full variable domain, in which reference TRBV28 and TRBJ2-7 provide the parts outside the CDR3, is DVKVTQSSRYLVKRTGEKVFLECVQDMDHENMFWYRQDPGLGLRLIYFSYDVKMKEKGDIPEGYSVSREKKERFSLILESASTNQTSMYLCASSLPQGPLFSYEQYFGPGTRLTVT.

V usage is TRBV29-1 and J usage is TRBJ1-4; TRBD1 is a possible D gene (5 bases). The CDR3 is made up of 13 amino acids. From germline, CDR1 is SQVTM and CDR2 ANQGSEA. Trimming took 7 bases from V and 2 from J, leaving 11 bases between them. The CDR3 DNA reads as TGCAGCGGTGGCCGGGGGACTAATGAAAAACTGTTTTTT. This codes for CSGGRGTNEKLFF. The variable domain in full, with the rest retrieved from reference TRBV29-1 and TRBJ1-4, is SAVISQKPSRDICQRGTSLTIQCQVDSQVTMMFWYRQQPGQSLTLIATANQGSEATYESGFVIDKFPISRPNLTFSTLTVSNMSPEDSSIYLCSGGRGTNEKLFFGSGTQLSVL.

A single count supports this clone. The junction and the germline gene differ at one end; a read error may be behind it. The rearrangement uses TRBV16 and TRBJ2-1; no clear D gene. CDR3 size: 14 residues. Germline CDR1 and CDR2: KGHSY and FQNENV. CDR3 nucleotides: TGTGCCAGCAGCCAATCGACGGGCTACAGTGTTTTGGTCTTC. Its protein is CASSQSTGYSVLVF.

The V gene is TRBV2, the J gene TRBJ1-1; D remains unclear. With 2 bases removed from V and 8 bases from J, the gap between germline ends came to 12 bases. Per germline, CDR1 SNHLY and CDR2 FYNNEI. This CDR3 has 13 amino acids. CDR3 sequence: CASSEWDHKEAFF. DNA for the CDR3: TGTGCCAGCAGTGAATGGGATCACAAAGAAGCTTTCTTT.

This CDR3 is CAISDGGELFF. The CDR3 DNA sequence: TGTGCCATCAGTGATGGTGGGGAGCTGTTTTTT. V gene TRBV10-3 combines with J gene TRBJ2-2, with D uncertain. The V end lost 3 bases, the J end lost 8 bases, and 4 bases lay between the germline ends. The CDR3 length is 11 residues. CDR1 is ENHRY and CDR2 is SYGVKD in the germline V gene.

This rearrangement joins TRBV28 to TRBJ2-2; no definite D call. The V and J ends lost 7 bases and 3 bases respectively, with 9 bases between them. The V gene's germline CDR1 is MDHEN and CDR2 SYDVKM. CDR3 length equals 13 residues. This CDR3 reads CASMKRDTGELFF. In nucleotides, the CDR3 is TGTGCCAGCATGAAACGGGACACCGGGGAGCTGTTTTTT.

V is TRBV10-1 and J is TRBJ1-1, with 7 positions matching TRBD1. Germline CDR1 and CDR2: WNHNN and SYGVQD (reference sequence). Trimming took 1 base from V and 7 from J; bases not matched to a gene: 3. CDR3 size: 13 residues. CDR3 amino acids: CASSEYRDSEAFF. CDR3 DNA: TGCGCCAGCAGTGAGTACCGGGACAGTGAAGCTTTCTTT.

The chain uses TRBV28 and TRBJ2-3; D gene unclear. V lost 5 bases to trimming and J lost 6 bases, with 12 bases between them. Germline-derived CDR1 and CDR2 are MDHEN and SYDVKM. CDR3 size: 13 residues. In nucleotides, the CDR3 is TGTGCCAGCAGTCCCCCCGTTTCTGATACGCAGTATTTT. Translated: CASSPPVSDTQYF.

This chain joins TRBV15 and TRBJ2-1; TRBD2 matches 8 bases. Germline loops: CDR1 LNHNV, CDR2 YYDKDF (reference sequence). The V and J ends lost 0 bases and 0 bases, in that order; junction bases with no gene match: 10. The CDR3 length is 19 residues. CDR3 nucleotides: TGTGCCACCAGCAGAGATTCGAGCGGGAGAACCAGCTCCTACAATGAGCAGTTCTTC. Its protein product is CATSRDSSGRTSSYNEQFF.

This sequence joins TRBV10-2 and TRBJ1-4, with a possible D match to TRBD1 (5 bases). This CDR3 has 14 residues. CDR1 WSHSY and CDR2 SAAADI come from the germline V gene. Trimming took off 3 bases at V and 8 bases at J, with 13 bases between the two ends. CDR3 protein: CASSDFRGDEKLFF. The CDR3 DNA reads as TGCGCCAGCAGTGATTTCCGTGGGGACGAAAAACTGTTTTTT.